These 28 T cell receptor beta chains were sequenced from one sample in a study of blood T cell repertoires in COVID-19. This table comes from immunoSEQ multiplex PCR, and its TCRdb copy is limited to in-frame clones, with some not included. Of around 300,000 clones listed, around 90% are singletons. Input material: PBMCs or T cells enriched from blood (not recorded which). The receptor source for this set is a man aged 25-45 years who had recovered from COVID-19.

This clone was counted once. The chain links TRBV28 to TRBJ1-4; D perhaps matches TRBD1 (6 bases). This CDR3 has 14 residues. V shed 3 bases and J shed 3 bases, with 8 bases lying between them. Germline V gene sequence: CDR1 MDHEN, CDR2 SYDVKM. The CDR3 DNA is TGTGCCAGCAGTTTGACAGGCGCTAATGAAAAACTGTTTTTT. This encodes CASSLTGANEKLFF.

The chain uses TRBV30 and TRBJ1-3, with D perhaps TRBD1 (6 bases). V was pared by 5 bases and J by 0 bases, with 14 bases between. The CDR3 consists of 15 residues. The germline CDR1 and CDR2 sequences are GTSNPN and SVGIG (reference sequence). CDR3: CAWDRIQSSGNTIYF. Written as DNA, the CDR3 is TGTGCCTGGGACAGGATTCAGAGCTCTGGAAACACCATATATTTT.

The chain uses TRBV19 and TRBJ2-1, with D tentatively TRBD2 (6 bases). Germline V gene lookup returns CDR1 LNHDA and CDR2 SQIVND (reference sequence). Between the trimmed V and J ends, which lost 6 bases and 6 bases, there was a span of 15 bases. The CDR3 sequence is 14 residues long. CDR3 bases: TGTGCCAGTAGACGTCTCGGGGGAATCAATGAGCAGTTCTTC. Translated: CASRRLGGINEQFF.

V and J are TRBV29-1 and TRBJ2-7; D not resolved. The CDR3 runs to 11 residues. Germline loops: CDR1 SQVTM, CDR2 ANQGSEA. The V gene lost 2 bases and the J gene lost 4 bases, with 6 bases spanning the gap. The CDR3 DNA sequence: TGCAGCGTTGAATACGGGTACGAGCAGTACTTC. Its translation is CSVEYGYEQYF.

The chain links TRBV5-8 to TRBJ2-5, with 9 bases matching TRBD1. J lost 7 bases, V lost 3 bases, and 10 bases had no gene match. Germline CDR1 is SGHTS and CDR2 is YDEGEE. The CDR3 runs to 15 residues. DNA for the CDR3: TGTGCCAGCAGCTGGACAGGGGCCGGATTAGGGACCCAGTACTTC. Translation gives CASSWTGAGLGTQYF. Based on the CDR3 plus reference TRBV5-8 and TRBJ2-5, the full variable domain is EAGVTQSPTHLIKTRGQQATLRCSPISGHTSVYWYQQALGLGLQFLLWYDEGEERNRGNFPPRFSGRQFPNYSSELNVNALELEDSALYLCASSWTGAGLGTQYFGPGTRLLVL.

CDR3 DNA: TGTGCCAGCAGTGTCCAGGTCGCGAACACCGGGGAGCTGTTTTTT. It specifies CASSVQVANTGELFF. V and J are TRBV25-1 and TRBJ2-2, with D hard to call. CDR3 length: 15 amino acids. Germline CDR1 is MGHDK and CDR2 is SYGVNS. V was cut by 4 bases and J by 0 bases, with 9 bases left in between.

V gene TRBV5-6 combines with J gene TRBJ1-5; 9 bases are shared with TRBD1. The CDR3 sequence is 16 residues long. Germline lookup yields CDR1 SGHDT and CDR2 YYEEEE. The J segment lost 7 bases and the V segment lost 4 bases, leaving 12 bases of the junction unmatched. CDR3 sequence (DNA): TGTGCCAGCAGCCGACGTACAGGGGGCTTGGGGCAGCCCCAGCATTTT. Translation: CASSRRTGGLGQPQHF.

This clone appeared a few times. The chain carries TRBV3-1 (or the pseudogene TRBV3-2) and TRBJ1-5; D is uncertain. Germline V gives CDR1 LGHDT, CDR2 YNNKEL (reference sequence). Trimming left V 4 bases short and J 0 bases short, with 13 bases between. There are 16 residues in the CDR3. The CDR3 loop is CASSPAGGFSNQPQHF. CDR3 DNA: TGTGCCAGCAGCCCCGCCGGAGGATTTAGCAATCAGCCCCAGCATTTT.

The CDR3: CASSISWTSLSTNTGELFF. The CDR3 nucleotides read TGTGCCAGTAGTATCAGTTGGACTAGCCTCTCCACAAACACCGGGGAGCTGTTTTTT. This chain joins TRBV19 and TRBJ2-2; 8 bases match TRBD2. There are 19 residues in the CDR3. The V gene's germline CDR1 is LNHDA and CDR2 SQIVND (reference sequence). The V and J ends lost 3 bases and 2 bases, in that order; junction bases with no gene match: 14.

The chain employs TRBV29-1 and TRBJ2-1, with D maybe TRBD1 (7 bases). V was clipped by 6 bases and J by 5 bases, with 14 bases between them. The CDR3 covers 13 residues. Germline V gene sequence: CDR1 SQVTM, CDR2 ANQGSEA. This chain's CDR3 is CSVGGTGDNEQFF. The CDR3, as DNA: TGCAGCGTGGGGGGTACAGGGGACAATGAGCAGTTCTTC.

The rearrangement links TRBV11-3 to TRBJ2-7; D is undetermined. Trimming shortened V by 0 bases and J by 2 bases, and 8 bases separated the two germline ends. The CDR3 covers 14 residues. CDR1 is SGHNT, CDR2 YENEEA, per germline. DNA of the CDR3: TGTGCCAGCAGCTTAGATGGCCAAACCTACGAGCAGTACTTC. This sequence encodes CASSLDGQTYEQYF.

The V call is TRBV6-1, the J call TRBJ1-1, with 9 bases that match TRBD1. V was pared by 4 bases and J by 5 bases, with 11 bases of the junction left unmatched. The CDR3 is made up of 16 amino acids. Germline V CDR1 and CDR2: MNHNS, SASEGT. This CDR3 is CASSGPDRGSGTEAFF. The CDR3 DNA sequence: TGTGCCAGCAGTGGCCCGGACAGGGGTTCGGGTACTGAAGCTTTCTTT.

J is TRBJ2-7 and V is TRBV6-5; tentative D call: TRBD1 (6 bases). There are 15 residues in the CDR3. CDR1 MNHEY and CDR2 SVGAGI come from the germline V gene. Deletions cut 5 bases from V and 2 bases from J, with 16 bases between. The CDR3 loop reads CASSPSPGTTYEQYF. The CDR3 DNA is TGTGCCAGCAGTCCCTCCCCCGGGACAACCTACGAGCAGTACTTC.

The V gene is TRBV5-6, the J gene TRBJ2-5; D perhaps matches TRBD2 (6 bases). V was cut by 5 bases and J by 11 bases, with 16 bases left in between. The CDR3 spans 12 residues. Germline CDR1 SGHDT, CDR2 YYEEEE. The DNA for the CDR3 is TGTGCCAGCAGTCCCAGCCGGGCGGGGCAGTACTTC. This gives the protein CASSPSRAGQYF.

The chain joins TRBV28 to TRBJ2-7; D may be TRBD1 (6 bases). This CDR3 contains 14 residues. Germline V CDR1 and CDR2: MDHEN, SYDVKM. Between the trimmed V and J ends, which lost 6 bases and 2 bases, there was a span of 14 bases. CDR3 region: CASRSHGTTYEQYF. The DNA of the CDR3 is TGTGCCAGCAGAAGCCACGGGACAACCTACGAGCAGTACTTC.

The chain recombines TRBV2 with TRBJ2-4; D ambiguous. From germline, CDR1 is SNHLY and CDR2 FYNNEI. The CDR3 loop spans 13 amino acids. V dropped 4 bases and J dropped 8 bases, with 12 bases sitting between them. The DNA for the CDR3 is TGTGCCAGCAGTGGTGAACAGTTGGACATTCAGTACTTC. It yields the protein CASSGEQLDIQYF. The full variable domain, in which reference TRBV2 and TRBJ2-4 provide the parts outside the CDR3, is EPEVTQTPSHQVTQMGQEVILRCVPISNHLYFYWYRQILGQKVEFLVSFYNNEISEKSEIFDDQFSVERPDGSNFTLKIRSTKLEDSAMYFCASSGEQLDIQYFGAGTRLSVL.

The chain has TRBV7-6 and TRBJ1-2, with 8 bases aligning to TRBD1. The CDR3 consists of 15 residues. CDR1 and CDR2 from the germline V gene are SGHVS and FNYEAQ. V was pared by 4 bases and J by 4 bases, with 8 bases of the junction left unmatched. The CDR3 nucleotides read TGTGCCAGCAGCTCCCGGGCCAGGGGGCTCTATGGCTACACCTTC. Translating it yields CASSSRARGLYGYTF.

V gene TRBV18 combines with J gene TRBJ1-1; D gene ambiguous. The germline V and J ends were trimmed by 0 bases and 4 bases, with 9 bases remaining between them. This CDR3 comprises 14 residues. Per the germline V gene, CDR1 is KGHSH and CDR2 is LQKENI. The CDR3 bases are TGTGCCAGCTCACCACCCGACACCTCCACTGAAGCTTTCTTT. Its translation is CASSPPDTSTEAFF.

The chain's CDR3 is CAISGTGSNTEAFF. CDR3 bases: TGTGCCATCAGTGGGACAGGGTCGAACACTGAAGCTTTCTTT. The chain uses TRBV10-3 and TRBJ1-1, with 8 bases matching TRBD1. CDR1 and CDR2 (germline): ENHRY, SYGVKD. This CDR3 is 14 amino acids long. Trimming took 4 bases from V and 1 from J; bases not matched to a gene: 2.

The chain links TRBV6-2 or TRBV6-3 to TRBJ1-5; tentative D call: TRBD1 (6 bases). CDR3 length: 13 residues. Trimming removed 7 bases from V and 8 bases from J, with 15 bases in between. Per the germline V gene, CDR1 is MNHEY and CDR2 is SVGEGT. CDR3 region: CASNPGAVEPQHF. The CDR3 DNA reads as TGTGCCAGCAACCCGGGGGCTGTGGAGCCCCAGCATTTT.

This chain connects TRBV13 to TRBJ1-5; 11 bases align to TRBD1. This CDR3 is built from 16 residues. With 4 bases clipped from V and 4 bases from J, the junction kept 6 bases outside the gene matches. CDR1 and CDR2 from the germline V gene are PRHDT and FYEKMQ (reference sequence). The CDR3 DNA reads as TGTGCCAGCAGCTCCCGGGACAGGGGGATTAATCAGCCCCAGCATTTT. Its translation is CASSSRDRGINQPQHF.

This chain uses TRBV21-1 with TRBJ2-1; TRBD2, the table's D call, was not compared with the DNA. TRBV21-1 is termed a pseudogene. This CDR3 has 15 residues. The DNA for the CDR3 is TGTGCCAGCAGCAACGAAATAGCGGGGGGGAATGAGCAGTTCTTC. Translated, it gives CASSNEIAGGNEQFF.

The chain has TRBV6-1 and TRBJ1-4; D unclear. Germline V gene lookup returns CDR1 MNHNS and CDR2 SASEGT. CDR3 size: 14 residues. Between the trimmed V and J ends, which lost 3 bases and 9 bases, there was a span of 14 bases. CDR3 coding DNA: TGTGCCAGCAGTGAGATGACGGGAACGAAAAAACTGTTTTTT. Translated: CASSEMTGTKKLFF.

The genes are TRBV24-1 and TRBJ2-1; D is perhaps TRBD1 (5 bases). The CDR3 consists of 13 residues. CDR1 is KGHDR, CDR2 SFDVKD, per germline. V lost 5 bases and J 6 bases, leaving 10 bases between the germline ends. CDR3 residues: CATSAGNVNEQFF. DNA for the CDR3: TGTGCCACCAGTGCAGGGAATGTCAATGAGCAGTTCTTC.

With regard to this clone: At the DNA level, this CDR3 is encoded by other sequences in the same sample as well. The chain employs TRBV20-1 and TRBJ2-5; D gene ambiguous. V gave up 2 bases and J gave up 5 bases, with 3 bases separating them. Germline V gene sequence: CDR1 DFQATT, CDR2 SNEGSKA (reference sequence). The CDR3 extends over 10 amino acids. The CDR3 DNA reads as TGCAGTGCTAGACGGGAGACCCAGTACTTC. Its translation: CSARRETQYF.

The chain uses TRBV21-1 and TRBJ1-5. TRBV21-1 is a pseudogene segment. The CDR3 is 17 amino acids. For the CDR3, the DNA is TGTGCCAGCAGCAAAGATTGTGTTATCAAGAGGAATCAGCCCCAGCATTTT. Residues: CASSKDCVIKRNQPQHF.

The gene calls are TRBV18 and TRBJ2-1; D is possibly TRBD2 (6 bases). The CDR3 contains 12 residues. The germline V and J ends were trimmed by 3 bases and 9 bases, with 9 bases remaining between them. Germline V gene data show CDR1 as KGHSH and CDR2 as LQKENI. The CDR3 DNA reads TGTGCCAGCTCACCTCTAGCGATTGAGCAGTTCTTC. Encoded protein: CASSPLAIEQFF.

The chain links TRBV28 to TRBJ1-2; TRBD1 matches at 8 bases. CDR3 length: 15 residues. Germline CDR1 and CDR2: MDHEN and SYDVKM. V dropped 5 bases and J dropped 5; count of bases not matched to a gene: 10. Here the CDR3 reads CASSDPGQDFYGYTF. The DNA for the CDR3 is TGTGCCAGCAGTGATCCGGGACAGGACTTTTATGGCTACACCTTC.